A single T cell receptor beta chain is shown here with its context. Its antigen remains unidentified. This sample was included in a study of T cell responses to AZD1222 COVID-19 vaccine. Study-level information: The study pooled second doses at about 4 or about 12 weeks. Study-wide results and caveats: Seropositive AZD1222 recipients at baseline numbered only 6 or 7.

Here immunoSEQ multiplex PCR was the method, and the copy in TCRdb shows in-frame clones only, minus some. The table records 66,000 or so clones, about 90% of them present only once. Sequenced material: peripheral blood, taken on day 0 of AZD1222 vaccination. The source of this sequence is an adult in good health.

Written as DNA, the CDR3 is TGTGCCAGCAGCCCAAGGGGACAGATAAGCAATCAGCCCCAGCATTTT. This sequence encodes CASSPRGQISNQPQHF. The chain is built from TRBV7-8 and TRBJ1-5; the match to TRBD1 covers 7 bases. Unmatched junction bases numbered 8, after V lost 5 bases and J lost 1 base. Germline lookup yields CDR1 SGHVS and CDR2 FQNEAQ. This CDR3 region has 16 residues.